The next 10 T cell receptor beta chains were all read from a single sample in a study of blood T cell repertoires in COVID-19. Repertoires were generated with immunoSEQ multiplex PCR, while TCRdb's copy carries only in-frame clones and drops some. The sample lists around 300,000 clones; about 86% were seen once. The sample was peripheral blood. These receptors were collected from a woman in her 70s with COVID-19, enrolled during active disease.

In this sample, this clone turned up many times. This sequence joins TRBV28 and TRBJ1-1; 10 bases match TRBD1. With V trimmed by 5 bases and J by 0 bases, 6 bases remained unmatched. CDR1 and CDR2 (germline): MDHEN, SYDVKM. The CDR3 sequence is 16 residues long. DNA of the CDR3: TGTGCCAGCAGTCCGACAGGGGGCGCAATGAACACTGAAGCTTTCTTT. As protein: CASSPTGGAMNTEAFF.

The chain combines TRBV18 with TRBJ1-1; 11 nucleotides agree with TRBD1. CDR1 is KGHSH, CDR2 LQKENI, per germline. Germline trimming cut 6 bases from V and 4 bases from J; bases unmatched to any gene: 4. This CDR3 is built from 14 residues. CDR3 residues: CASSSGTGGTEAFF. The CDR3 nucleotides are TGTGCCAGCTCCTCCGGGACAGGGGGCACTGAAGCTTTCTTT.

The CDR3 DNA follows: TGTGCCAGCAGCCCACGGGACAGCGCCACAGATACGCAGTATTTT. Its protein is CASSPRDSATDTQYF. V and J are TRBV7-3 and TRBJ2-3; TRBD1 agrees at 7 bases. The germline gives CDR1 SGHTA, CDR2 FQGTGA. CDR3 size: 15 residues. With 5 bases clipped from V and 2 bases from J, the junction kept 7 bases outside the gene matches.

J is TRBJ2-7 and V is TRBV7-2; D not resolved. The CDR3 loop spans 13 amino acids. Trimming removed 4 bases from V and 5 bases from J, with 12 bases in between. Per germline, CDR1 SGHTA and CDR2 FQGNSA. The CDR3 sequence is CASSSSRGDEQYF. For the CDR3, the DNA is TGTGCCAGCAGCTCTAGTCGTGGTGACGAGCAGTACTTC.

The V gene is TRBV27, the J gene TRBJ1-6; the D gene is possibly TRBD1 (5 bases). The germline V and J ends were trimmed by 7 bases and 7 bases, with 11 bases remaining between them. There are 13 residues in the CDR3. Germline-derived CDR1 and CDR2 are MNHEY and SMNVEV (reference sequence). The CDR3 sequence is CASKQAGNSPLHF. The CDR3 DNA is TGTGCCAGCAAACAGGCTGGCAATTCACCCCTCCACTTT.

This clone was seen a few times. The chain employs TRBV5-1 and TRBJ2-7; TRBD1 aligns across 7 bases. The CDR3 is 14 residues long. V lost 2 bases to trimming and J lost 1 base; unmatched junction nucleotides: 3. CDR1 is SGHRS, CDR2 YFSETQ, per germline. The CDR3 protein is CASSLGTESYEQYF. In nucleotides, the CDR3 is TGCGCCAGCAGCTTAGGGACAGAGTCCTACGAGCAGTACTTC.

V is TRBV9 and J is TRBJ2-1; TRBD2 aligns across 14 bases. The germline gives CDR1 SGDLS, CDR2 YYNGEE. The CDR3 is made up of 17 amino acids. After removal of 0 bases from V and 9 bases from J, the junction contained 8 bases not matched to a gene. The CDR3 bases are TGTGCCAGCAGCGTAGCTGGACTAGCGGGGGGAGATAGTGAGCAGTTCTTC. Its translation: CASSVAGLAGGDSEQFF.

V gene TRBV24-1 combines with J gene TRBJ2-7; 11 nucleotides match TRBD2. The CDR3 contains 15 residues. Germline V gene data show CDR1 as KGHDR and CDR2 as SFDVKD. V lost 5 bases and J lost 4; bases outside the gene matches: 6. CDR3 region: CATSAALAGVYEQYF. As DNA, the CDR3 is TGTGCCACCAGTGCCGCACTAGCGGGGGTATACGAGCAGTACTTC.

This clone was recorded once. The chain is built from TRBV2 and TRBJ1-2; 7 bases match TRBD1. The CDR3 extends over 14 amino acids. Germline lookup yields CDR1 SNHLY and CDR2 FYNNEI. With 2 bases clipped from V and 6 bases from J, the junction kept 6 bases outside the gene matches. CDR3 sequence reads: CASSEPLTGHGYTF. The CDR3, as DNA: TGTGCCAGCAGTGAACCCTTGACAGGGCATGGCTACACCTTC.

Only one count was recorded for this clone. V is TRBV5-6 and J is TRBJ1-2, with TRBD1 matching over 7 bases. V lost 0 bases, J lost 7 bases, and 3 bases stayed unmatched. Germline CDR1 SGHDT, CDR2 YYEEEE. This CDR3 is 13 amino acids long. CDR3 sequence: CASSLGQGSGYTF. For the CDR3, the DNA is TGTGCCAGCAGCTTGGGACAGGGCTCTGGCTACACCTTC.